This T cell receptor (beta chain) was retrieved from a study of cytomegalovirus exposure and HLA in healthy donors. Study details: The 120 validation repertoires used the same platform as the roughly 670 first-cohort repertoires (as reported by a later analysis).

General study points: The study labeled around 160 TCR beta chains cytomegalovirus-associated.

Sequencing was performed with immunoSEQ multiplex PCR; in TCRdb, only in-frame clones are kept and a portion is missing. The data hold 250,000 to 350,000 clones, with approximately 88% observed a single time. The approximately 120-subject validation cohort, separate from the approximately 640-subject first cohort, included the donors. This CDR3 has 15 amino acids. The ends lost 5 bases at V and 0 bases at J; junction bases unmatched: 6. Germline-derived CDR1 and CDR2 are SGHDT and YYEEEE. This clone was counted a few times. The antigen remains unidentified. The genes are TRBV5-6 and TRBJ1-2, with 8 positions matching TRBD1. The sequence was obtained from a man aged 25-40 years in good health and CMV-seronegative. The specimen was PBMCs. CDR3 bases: TGTGCCAGCAGATACGGACAGGGAGCTAACTATGGCTACACCTTC. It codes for CASRYGQGANYGYTF. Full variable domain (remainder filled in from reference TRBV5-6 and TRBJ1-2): DAGVTQSPTHLIKTRGQQVTLRCSPKSGHDTVSWYQQALGQGPQFIFQYYEEEERQRGNFPDRFSGHQFPNYSSELNVNALLLGDSALYLCASRYGQGANYGYTFGSGTRLTVV.